The next 10 T cell receptor beta chains were all read from a single sample in a study of blood T cell repertoires in COVID-19. The method was immunoSEQ multiplex PCR; TCRdb's version includes in-frame clones alone and lacks a portion of them. The sample includes 150,000 to 200,000 clones, more than 75% of them seen just once. Sequencing was performed on PBMCs or T cells enriched from blood (not recorded which). The receptors originated from a man in his 60s who had been exposed to COVID-19.

The V and J genes are TRBV27 and TRBJ2-1; TRBD2 agrees at 9 bases. The CDR3 spans 17 residues. Germline V gene lookup returns CDR1 MNHEY and CDR2 SMNVEV (reference sequence). Trimming removed 5 bases from V and 4 bases from J; junction bases left unmatched: 12. Here the CDR3 reads CASSRGTSRSIYNEQFF. In DNA form, the CDR3 reads TGTGCCAGCAGTAGAGGGACTAGCCGGAGCATATACAATGAGCAGTTCTTC.

V is TRBV7-9 and J is TRBJ2-7, with TRBD1 matching 10 bases. V trimming: 1 base; J trimming: 3 bases; junction bases outside the gene matches: 3. Germline CDR1 reads SEHNR; CDR2 reads FQNEAQ (reference sequence). The CDR3 runs 15 residues. The CDR3 reads CASSLDGQGVYEQYF. CDR3 bases: TGTGCCAGCAGCTTAGACGGACAGGGGGTCTACGAGCAGTACTTC.

The chain is built from TRBV25-1 and TRBJ1-4; the D gene is possibly TRBD1 (6 bases). This CDR3 has 14 residues. Germline CDR1 is MGHDK and CDR2 is SYGVNS. Trimming removed 0 bases at V and 4 bases at J, with 6 bases between. The CDR3 sequence: CASSEYRGNEKLFF. DNA of the CDR3: TGTGCCAGCAGTGAATACAGGGGTAATGAAAAACTGTTTTTT.

This clone has more than one count but fewer than ten. This CDR3 reads CASSQGSAVGTEAFF. Here the CDR3 DNA reads TGTGCCAGCAGCCAAGGTTCCGCGGTTGGCACTGAAGCTTTCTTT. The V gene is TRBV14, the J gene TRBJ1-1; D gene ambiguous. The CDR3 is 15 residues long. The V end lost 1 base, the J end lost 4 bases, and 13 bases lay between the germline ends. The germline V gene encodes CDR1 SGHDN and CDR2 FVKESK.

The rearrangement links TRBV7-3 to TRBJ1-1; D is uncertain. Germline lookup yields CDR1 SGHTA and CDR2 FQGTGA. This CDR3 comprises 13 residues. Trimming took 7 bases from V and 2 from J, leaving 11 bases between them. CDR3 loop: CASNKIPNTEAFF. The CDR3 bases are TGTGCCAGCAACAAAATCCCTAACACTGAAGCTTTCTTT.

The chain couples TRBV27 to TRBJ1-1; D call uncertain. Germline V gene lookup returns CDR1 MNHEY and CDR2 SMNVEV (reference sequence). V was cut by 5 bases and J by 2 bases, with 12 bases left in between. The CDR3 totals 14 residues. The CDR3: CASSPETQNTEAFF. The DNA of the CDR3 is TGTGCCAGCAGTCCCGAAACACAAAACACTGAAGCTTTCTTT.

V usage is TRBV27 and J usage is TRBJ2-3; unclear D gene. The V and J ends lost 3 bases and 0 bases respectively, with 7 bases between them. This CDR3 is built from 14 residues. Germline V CDR1 and CDR2: MNHEY, SMNVEV (reference sequence). CDR3 nucleotide sequence: TGTGCCAGCAGTTTCAGCGAGAGCACAGATACGCAGTATTTT. Protein product: CASSFSESTDTQYF.

This clone was observed a handful of times. The chain uses TRBV6-5 and TRBJ2-7, with D possibly matching TRBD2 (5 bases). Germline V gene sequence: CDR1 MNHEY, CDR2 SVGAGI. The CDR3 extends over 13 amino acids. The germline V and J ends were trimmed by 7 bases and 1 base, with 11 bases remaining between them. DNA of the CDR3: TGTGCCAGCAACGGAGCGGAATCCTACGAGCAGTACTTC. Protein product: CASNGAESYEQYF.

The rearrangement joins TRBV19 to TRBJ2-3; possible D gene TRBD1, 5 bases. The V gene lost 10 bases and the J gene lost 1 base, with 15 bases spanning the gap. Germline V gene data show CDR1 as LNHDA and CDR2 as SQIVND (reference sequence). This CDR3 region has 14 residues. In DNA form, the CDR3 reads TGTGCCACAGGGCCACTCGCGCGCACAGATACGCAGTATTTT. Translating it yields CATGPLARTDTQYF.

This clone was observed a few times. The chain couples TRBV20-1 to TRBJ2-5, with TRBD2 identical over 10 bases. CDR1 and CDR2 from the germline V gene are DFQATT and SNEGSKA (reference sequence). This CDR3 region has 14 residues. The J segment lost 3 bases and the V segment lost 3 bases, leaving 4 bases of the junction unmatched. The chain's CDR3 is CSASQTSGEETQYF. As DNA, the CDR3 is TGCAGTGCTAGTCAAACTAGCGGGGAAGAGACCCAGTACTTC.